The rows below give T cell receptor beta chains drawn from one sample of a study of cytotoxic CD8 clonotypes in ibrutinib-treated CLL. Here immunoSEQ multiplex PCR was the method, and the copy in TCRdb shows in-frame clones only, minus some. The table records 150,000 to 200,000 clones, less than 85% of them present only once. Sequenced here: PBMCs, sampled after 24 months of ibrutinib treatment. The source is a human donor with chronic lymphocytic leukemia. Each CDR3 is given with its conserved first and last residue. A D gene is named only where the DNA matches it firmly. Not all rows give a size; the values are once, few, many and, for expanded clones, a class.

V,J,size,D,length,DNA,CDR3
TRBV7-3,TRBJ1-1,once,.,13,TGTGCCAGCAGCTCCAATTTGAACACTGAAGCTTTCTTT,CASSSNLNTEAFF
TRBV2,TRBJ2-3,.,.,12,TGTGCCAGCAGGGACTCCCTCGGGACGCAGTATTTT,CASRDSLGTQYF
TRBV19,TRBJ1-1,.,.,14,TGTGCCAGTAGTATAAGCAGTGGTGGCACTGAAGCTTTCTTT,CASSISSGGTEAFF
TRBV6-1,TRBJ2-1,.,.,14,TGTGCCAGCAGCCAAGGGTCCACCTACAATGAGCAGTTCTTC,CASSQGSTYNEQFF
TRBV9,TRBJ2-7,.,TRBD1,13,TGTGCCAGCAGCCCCGGGACAGGACTGGAGCAGTACTTC,CASSPGTGLEQYF
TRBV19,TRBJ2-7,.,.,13,TGTGCCAGTAGTATAGGGCAGGGCTACGAGCAGTACTTC,CASSIGQGYEQYF
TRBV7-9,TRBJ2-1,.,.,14,TGTGCCAGCAGCTCACAGCAGGGAATCGGGGAGCAGTTCTTC,CASSSQQGIGEQFF
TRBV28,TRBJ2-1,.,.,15,TGTGCCAGCAGTTTAGCCGGGGGCTCCTACAATGAGCAGTTCTTC,CASSLAGGSYNEQFF
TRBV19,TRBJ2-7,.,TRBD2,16,TGTGCCAGTAGTACCAAGCGGACTAGCGGAGGGTACGAGCAGTACTTC,CASSTKRTSGGYEQYF
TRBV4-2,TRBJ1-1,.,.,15,TGTGCCAGCAGCCAAGCTGGGACGGGGAACACTGAAGCTTTCTTT,CASSQAGTGNTEAFF
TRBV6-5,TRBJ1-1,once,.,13,TGTGCCAGCAGTATCTGGGGGGACACTGAAGCTTTCTTT,CASSIWGDTEAFF
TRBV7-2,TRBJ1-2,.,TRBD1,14,TGTGCCAGCAGCCCAAATTCCGGACAGGGCCGCGACACCTTC,CASSPNSGQGRDTF
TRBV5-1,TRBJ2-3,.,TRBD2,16,TGCGCCAGCAGCTTGGGACTAGCGGACCTCACAGATACGCAGTATTTT,CASSLGLADLTDTQYF
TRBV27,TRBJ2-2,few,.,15,TGTGCCAGTAACGCCTGGGGGGCGGGCACCGGGGAGCTGTTTTTT,CASNAWGAGTGELFF
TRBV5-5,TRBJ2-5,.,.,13,TGTGCCAGCAGCTTGCTTAACCAAGAGACCCAGTACTTC,CASSLLNQETQYF
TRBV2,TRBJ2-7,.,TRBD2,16,TGTGCCAGCAGTGAGTGGGGCGGGGGGCCGTCGTACGAGCAGTACTTC,CASSEWGGGPSYEQYF
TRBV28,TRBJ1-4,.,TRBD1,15,TGTGCCAGCAGTTTAGGGGGGACAGGGGGTGAAAAACTGTTTTTT,CASSLGGTGGEKLFF
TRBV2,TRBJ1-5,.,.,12,TGTGCCAGCAGGCCAGGCAATCAGCCCCAGCATTTT,CASRPGNQPQHF
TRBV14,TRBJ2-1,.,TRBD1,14,TGTGCCAGCAGCAGGGCGACAGGGTTCAATGAGCAGTTCTTC,CASSRATGFNEQFF
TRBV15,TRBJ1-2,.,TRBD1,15,TGTGCCACCAGCAGAGGAGACAGGGGTTTTAGTGGCTACACCTTC,CATSRGDRGFSGYTF
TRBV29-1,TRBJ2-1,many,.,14,TGCAGCGTTGTGGTATCCGGCTCCTACAATGAGCAGTTCTTC,CSVVVSGSYNEQFF
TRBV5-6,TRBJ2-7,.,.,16,TGTGCCAGCAGCTTCCCCCAGACAGCGAGCTCCTACGAGCAGTACTTC,CASSFPQTASSYEQYF
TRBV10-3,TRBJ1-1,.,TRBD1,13,TGTGCCGTCTCAGGGGGCGCGAACACTGAAGCTTTCTTT,CAVSGGANTEAFF
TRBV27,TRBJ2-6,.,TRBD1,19,TGTGCCAGCAGTTTATTACGGGCAGGGGGTAGCTCTGGGGCCAACGTCCTGACTTTC,CASSLLRAGGSSGANVLTF
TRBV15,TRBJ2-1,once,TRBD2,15,TGTGCCACCAGCAGGAGGACTAGCGCCTACAATGAGCAGTTCTTC,CATSRRTSAYNEQFF
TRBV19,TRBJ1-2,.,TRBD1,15,TGTGCCAGTGGTCCCTGGGGACAGGGGCACTATGGCTACACCTTC,CASGPWGQGHYGYTF
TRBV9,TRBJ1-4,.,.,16,TGTGCCAGCAGCGTAGGTAACATCAGAACTAATGAAAAACTGTTTTTT,CASSVGNIRTNEKLFF
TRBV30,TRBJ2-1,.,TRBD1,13,TGTGCCTGGAGTTCCGTACAGGGGCTAGAGCAGTTCTTC,CAWSSVQGLEQFF
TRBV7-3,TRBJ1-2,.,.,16,TGTGCCAGCAGCTTGTCAGGGCAAAGCGAGGCTTATGGCTACACCTTC,CASSLSGQSEAYGYTF